This passage covers 20 T cell receptor beta chains from one sample sequenced in a study of blood T cell repertoires in COVID-19. Here immunoSEQ multiplex PCR was the method, and the copy in TCRdb shows in-frame clones only, minus some. The sample yields fewer than 150,000 clones, 85% seen once. Sequencing was done on a sample of peripheral blood. The receptors were sampled from a human donor in a cohort sampled during active COVID-19.

A few counts support this clone. V is TRBV5-6 and J is TRBJ2-3; no definite D call. Germline V lookup: CDR1 SGHDT, CDR2 YYEEEE. The germline V and J ends were trimmed by 5 bases and 5 bases, with 9 bases remaining between them. The CDR3 is made up of 12 amino acids. The CDR3 DNA sequence: TGTGCCAGCAGGTTAATCAGAGATACGCAGTATTTT. It is translated as CASRLIRDTQYF. Based on the CDR3 plus reference TRBV5-6 and TRBJ2-3, the full variable domain is DAGVTQSPTHLIKTRGQQVTLRCSPKSGHDTVSWYQQALGQGPQFIFQYYEEEERQRGNFPDRFSGHQFPNYSSELNVNALLLGDSALYLCASRLIRDTQYFGPGTRLTVL.

V and J are TRBV29-1 and TRBJ1-1; 10 positions match TRBD1. V lost 6 bases and J lost 0; bases outside the gene matches: 10. CDR1 is SQVTM and CDR2 is ANQGSEA in the germline V gene. This CDR3 contains 16 residues. The CDR3 here is CSVKGQGGIMNTEAFF. The CDR3 DNA sequence: TGCAGCGTCAAAGGACAGGGGGGCATCATGAACACTGAAGCTTTCTTT.

This clone was found once. The CDR3 reads CASSKQDRSNQPQHF. For the CDR3, the DNA is TGTGCCAGCAGTAAACAGGACCGCAGCAATCAGCCCCAGCATTTT. The chain employs TRBV6-5 and TRBJ1-5; a weak D match, TRBD1 (5 bases). V was trimmed by 5 bases and J by 1 base, leaving 12 bases between them. Germline values: CDR1 MNHEY, CDR2 SVGAGI. This CDR3 has 15 residues.

The V and J genes are TRBV3-1 (or the pseudogene TRBV3-2) and TRBJ1-5; D is perhaps TRBD1 (6 bases). Trimming left V 3 bases short and J 6 bases short, with 15 bases between. The CDR3 length is 15 residues. Germline lookup yields CDR1 LGHDT and CDR2 YNNKEL (reference sequence). CDR3 coding DNA: TGTGCCAGCAGCCAGGGGGCAGGGGATGGTCAGCCCCAGCATTTT. As protein: CASSQGAGDGQPQHF.

J is TRBJ2-2 and V is TRBV28; maybe TRBD1 (6 bases). Trimming cost V 5 bases and J 5 bases, with 24 bases left between them. There are 18 residues in the CDR3. The germline CDR1 and CDR2 sequences are MDHEN and SYDVKM. The CDR3 loop reads CASSPPPRGAFGTGELFF. For the CDR3, the DNA is TGTGCCAGCAGTCCCCCCCCCAGGGGAGCCTTTGGAACCGGGGAGCTGTTTTTT.

The chain carries TRBV7-3 and TRBJ1-6; maybe TRBD1 (5 bases). This CDR3 has 14 residues. The V gene lost 5 bases and the J gene lost 3 bases, with 8 bases spanning the gap. Looked up from germline, CDR1 is SGHTA and CDR2 is FQGTGA. The CDR3 loop is CASSRGNYNSPLHF. CDR3 nucleotide sequence: TGTGCCAGCAGCCGGGGGAACTATAATTCACCCCTCCACTTT.

This rearrangement joins TRBV6-5 to TRBJ1-3; weak D call: TRBD1 (5 bases). Germline assignment: CDR1 MNHEY and CDR2 SVGAGI. Trimming removed 7 bases at V and 1 base at J, with 8 bases between. The CDR3 is made up of 13 amino acids. CDR3 in DNA: TGTGCCAGCAAAGACAGTTCTGGAAACACCATATATTTT. This translates into CASKDSSGNTIYF.

The V and J genes are TRBV6-2 or TRBV6-3 and TRBJ1-5; D may be TRBD1 (6 bases). V lost 6 bases, J lost 9 bases, and 15 bases lay in between. The germline V gene has CDR1 MNHEY and CDR2 SVGEGT. The CDR3 loop spans 13 amino acids. The CDR3 region is CASSIIQGWPQHF. In DNA form, the CDR3 reads TGTGCCAGCAGCATTATACAGGGATGGCCCCAGCATTTT.

J is TRBJ1-2 and V is TRBV28; maybe TRBD1 (5 bases). The CDR3 spans 16 residues. Trimming took off 2 bases at V and 8 bases at J, with 21 bases between the two ends. Looked up from germline, CDR1 is MDHEN and CDR2 is SYDVKM. The CDR3 loop is CASSLGVRGRLDGYTF. The DNA of the CDR3 is TGTGCCAGCAGTTTAGGGGTGCGGGGCCGTTTAGACGGCTACACCTTC.

The chain's CDR3 is CSVRFGRQGVNTEAFF. CDR3 nucleotides: TGCAGCGTTCGTTTTGGGAGACAGGGAGTGAACACTGAAGCTTTCTTT. The rearrangement joins TRBV29-1 to TRBJ1-1; 7 bases are a match to TRBD1. After removal of 5 bases from V and 0 bases from J, the junction contained 12 bases not matched to a gene. The CDR3 is 16 amino acids. Germline V lookup: CDR1 SQVTM, CDR2 ANQGSEA.

Only a few counts were recorded for this clone. The CDR3 spells CASSYLAGGKDTQYF. The CDR3 DNA sequence: TGTGCCAGCAGCTATCTAGCGGGGGGGAAAGATACGCAGTATTTT. The V gene is TRBV7-9, the J gene TRBJ2-3; 12 positions agree with TRBD2. The germline gives CDR1 SEHNR, CDR2 FQNEAQ (reference sequence). The CDR3 length is 15 residues. Losses at the gene ends were 4 bases for V and 5 bases for J; bases not matched to a gene: 4.

This clone has a handful of counts. The chain recombines TRBV6-2 or TRBV6-3 with TRBJ2-7, with a tentative D call TRBD1 (5 bases). Germline V CDR1 and CDR2: MNHEY, SVGEGT. The ends were cut back, 7 bases at V and 4 bases at J, with 20 bases in the middle. CDR3 length: 15 amino acids. For the CDR3, the DNA is TGTGCCAGCACCCCTGCCGGACAAGAGTTATACGAGCAGTACTTC. This encodes CASTPAGQELYEQYF.

This clone has a handful of counts. V is TRBV19 and J is TRBJ1-4; D is undetermined. V was shortened by 3 bases and J by 2 bases, with 10 bases between the two germline ends. CDR3 size: 15 residues. CDR1 is LNHDA, CDR2 SQIVND, per germline (reference sequence). CDR3 DNA: TGTGCCAGTAGTATGATGGCGAGGACTAATGAAAAACTGTTTTTT. Its protein product is CASSMMARTNEKLFF.

The V gene is TRBV18, the J gene TRBJ2-1, with TRBD2 matching over 9 bases. The CDR3 sequence is 15 residues long. Germline assignment: CDR1 KGHSH and CDR2 LQKENI. Unmatched junction bases numbered 6, after V lost 2 bases and J lost 7 bases. CDR3 in DNA: TGTGCCAGCTCACCAACGAGCGGGGGGTGGAATGAGCAGTTCTTC. This translates into CASSPTSGGWNEQFF.

V gene TRBV6-5 combines with J gene TRBJ1-6; TRBD1 matches 7 bases. CDR1 is MNHEY, CDR2 SVGAGI, per germline. The length of the CDR3 is 14 residues. J gave up 6 bases and V 6 bases, and 5 bases lay outside the gene matches. The CDR3 region has the DNA TGTGCCAGCAGCCGGGACAGCGGTAATTCACCCCTCCACTTT. Its translation is CASSRDSGNSPLHF.

The CDR3 DNA reads as TGTGCCAGCAGCTTAGTCGGACAGGGGATAGATGAGCAGTTCTTC. Amino acid sequence: CASSLVGQGIDEQFF. This chain connects TRBV7-9 to TRBJ2-1; TRBD1 matches 9 bases. The CDR3 length is 15 residues. Germline values: CDR1 SEHNR, CDR2 FQNEAQ (reference sequence). Trimming cost V 1 base and J 8 bases; bases outside gene matches: 6.

The genes are TRBV6-5 and TRBJ2-7; 11 bases agree with TRBD1. After removal of 2 bases from V and 2 bases from J, the junction contained 5 bases not matched to a gene. From germline, CDR1 is MNHEY and CDR2 SVGAGI. The CDR3 sequence is 16 residues long. CDR3 in amino acids: CASSYGGTGGTYEQYF. The DNA for the CDR3 is TGTGCCAGCAGTTACGGTGGGACAGGGGGGACCTACGAGCAGTACTTC.

V usage is TRBV4-3 and J usage is TRBJ2-1; D is possibly TRBD1 (6 bases). Between the trimmed V and J ends, which lost 5 bases and 0 bases, there was a span of 11 bases. There are 15 residues in the CDR3. Germline CDR1 LGHNA, CDR2 YSLEER. The CDR3 loop is CASSRGTNSYNEQFF. The CDR3 DNA is TGCGCCAGCAGCAGGGGGACAAACTCCTACAATGAGCAGTTCTTC.

The gene calls are TRBV7-9 and TRBJ1-4; 7 bases are a match to TRBD1. The CDR3 has 15 residues. Germline V gives CDR1 SEHNR, CDR2 FQNEAQ (reference sequence). V dropped 8 bases and J dropped 5; count of bases not matched to a gene: 11. CDR3 sequence reads: CASCRLDRVNEKLFF. The CDR3 coding sequence is TGTGCCAGCTGCCGTCTCGACAGGGTAAATGAAAAACTGTTTTTT.

This chain joins TRBV12-5 and TRBJ2-7; 8 nucleotides agree with TRBD1. Germline loops: CDR1 LGHNT, CDR2 FRNRAP. J gave up 6 bases and V 3 bases, and 1 base lay outside the gene matches. CDR3 length: 12 amino acids. Here the CDR3 reads CASGFDRGEQYF. DNA for the CDR3: TGTGCTAGTGGTTTCGACAGGGGCGAGCAGTACTTC.